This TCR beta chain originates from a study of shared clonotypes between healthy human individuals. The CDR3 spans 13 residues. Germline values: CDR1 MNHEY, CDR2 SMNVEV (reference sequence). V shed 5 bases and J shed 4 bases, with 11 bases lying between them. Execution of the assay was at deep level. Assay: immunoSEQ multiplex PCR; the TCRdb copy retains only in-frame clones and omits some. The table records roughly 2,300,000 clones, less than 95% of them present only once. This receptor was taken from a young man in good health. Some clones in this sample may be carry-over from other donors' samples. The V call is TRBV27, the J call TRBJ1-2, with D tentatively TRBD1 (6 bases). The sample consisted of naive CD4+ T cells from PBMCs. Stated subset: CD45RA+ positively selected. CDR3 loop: CASSKQGTYGYTF. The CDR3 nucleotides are TGTGCCAGCAGTAAACAGGGAACCTATGGCTACACCTTC.